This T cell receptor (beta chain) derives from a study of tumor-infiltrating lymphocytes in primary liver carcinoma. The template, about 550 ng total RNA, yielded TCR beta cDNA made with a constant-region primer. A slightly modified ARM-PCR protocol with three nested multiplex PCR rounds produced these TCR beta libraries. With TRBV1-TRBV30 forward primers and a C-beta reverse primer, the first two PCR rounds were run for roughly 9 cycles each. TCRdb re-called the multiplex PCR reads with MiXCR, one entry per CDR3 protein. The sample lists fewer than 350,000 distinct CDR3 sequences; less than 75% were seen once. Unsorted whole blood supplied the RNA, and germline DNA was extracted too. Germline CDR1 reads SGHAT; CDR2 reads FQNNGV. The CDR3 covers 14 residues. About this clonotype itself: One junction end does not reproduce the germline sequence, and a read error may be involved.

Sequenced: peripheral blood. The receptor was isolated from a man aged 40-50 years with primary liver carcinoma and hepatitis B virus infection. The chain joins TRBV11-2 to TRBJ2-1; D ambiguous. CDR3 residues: CASSIHRLVSEKFF. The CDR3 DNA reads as TGTGCCAGCAGCATACACCGGCTAGTTAGTGAGAAGTTCTTC.